Below, 31 T cell receptor beta chains from the same sample are listed, as sequenced in a study of blood T cell repertoires in COVID-19. Assay used: immunoSEQ multiplex PCR; TCRdb lists only in-frame clones, some missing. The table records over 80,000 clones, roughly nine tenths of them present only once. The specimen was peripheral blood. The source is a human donor with active COVID-19. The donor label of this sample is uncertain.

The chain is built from TRBV12-3 or TRBV12-4 and TRBJ1-2, with D perhaps TRBD1 (5 bases). Trimming pared 4 bases from V and 7 bases from J, leaving 10 bases between. This CDR3 spans 12 amino acids. CDR3 loop: CASSSLGLGYTF. As DNA, the CDR3 is TGTGCCAGCAGTTCGTTGGGACTTGGCTACACCTTC.

V gene TRBV5-6 combines with J gene TRBJ1-6, with D perhaps matching TRBD1 (5 bases). CDR1 is SGHDT, CDR2 YYEEEE, per germline. This CDR3 comprises 16 residues. V was clipped by 3 bases and J by 5 bases, with 15 bases between them. The CDR3 region is CASSWGPPGNNSPLHF. Written as DNA, the CDR3 is TGTGCCAGCAGCTGGGGCCCTCCGGGTAATAATTCACCCCTCCACTTT.

This chain joins TRBV6-6 and TRBJ2-5, with 11 bases lining up with TRBD1. Germline trimming cut 6 bases from V and 7 bases from J; bases unmatched to any gene: 7. There are 14 residues in the CDR3. Germline assignment: CDR1 MNHNY and CDR2 SVGAGI (reference sequence). CDR3 sequence reads: CASRPTGTGGTQYF. CDR3 coding DNA: TGTGCCAGCAGACCTACCGGGACAGGGGGGACCCAGTACTTC.

This chain connects TRBV20-1 to TRBJ1-1; D might be TRBD1 (6 bases). Trimming removed 3 bases at V and 1 base at J, with 9 bases between. The CDR3 loop spans 13 amino acids. The V gene's germline CDR1 is DFQATT and CDR2 SNEGSKA (reference sequence). This chain's CDR3 is CSASLGGNTEAFF. CDR3 DNA: TGCAGTGCTAGTTTAGGGGGGAACACTGAAGCTTTCTTT.

The chain couples TRBV7-3 to TRBJ2-1; 9 nucleotides line up with TRBD2. The junction had 6 bases not matched to a gene; V was cut back by 5 bases and J by 4 bases. The CDR3 spans 15 residues. CDR1 and CDR2 from the germline V gene are SGHTA and FQGTGA. In DNA, the CDR3 is TGTGCCAGCAGCCGCACGGGACTAGCATACAATGAGCAGTTCTTC. Translation gives CASSRTGLAYNEQFF.

This chain uses TRBV5-1 with TRBJ1-2, with 8 bases fitting TRBD1. The CDR3 is made up of 15 amino acids. V lost 3 bases and J lost 1; bases outside the gene matches: 5. Per germline, CDR1 SGHRS and CDR2 YFSETQ. CDR3 nucleotides: TGCGCCAGCAGCTCGGACAGGGCTCTTAACTATGGCTACACCTTC. Its translation is CASSSDRALNYGYTF.

The V call is TRBV5-1, the J call TRBJ2-1, with TRBD2 identical over 14 bases. CDR3 length: 17 residues. Germline values: CDR1 SGHRS, CDR2 YFSETQ. V was pared by 4 bases and J by 7 bases, with 10 bases of the junction left unmatched. The CDR3 DNA sequence: TGCGCCAGCAGCCCAGAGACTAGCGGGGGGGCCATGAATGAGCAGTTCTTC. This sequence encodes CASSPETSGGAMNEQFF.

This clone was detected only once. The V gene is TRBV19, the J gene TRBJ2-7; unclear D gene. Deletions cut 4 bases from V and 2 bases from J, with 9 bases between. This CDR3 spans 13 amino acids. Germline V lookup: CDR1 LNHDA, CDR2 SQIVND (reference sequence). CDR3 sequence: CASSNPGPYEQYF. The CDR3 nucleotides read TGTGCCAGTAGTAACCCAGGTCCCTACGAGCAGTACTTC.

The V call is TRBV7-9, the J call TRBJ1-2, with D possibly TRBD1 on 5 matching bases. The CDR3 consists of 16 residues. V lost 6 bases, J lost 2 bases, and 19 bases lay in between. CDR1 and CDR2 from the germline V gene are SEHNR and FQNEAQ (reference sequence). For the CDR3, the DNA is TGTGCCAGCAGTCCCCTGGGCAGGGAGGGAAACTATGGCTACACCTTC. This gives the protein CASSPLGREGNYGYTF.

This clone is a singleton in its sample. This chain links TRBV3-1 (or the pseudogene TRBV3-2) with TRBJ2-5; 12 nucleotides match TRBD2. The CDR3 contains 16 residues. Germline V gives CDR1 LGHDT, CDR2 YNNKEL (reference sequence). After removal of 2 bases from V and 2 bases from J, the junction contained 3 bases not matched to a gene. The CDR3 bases are TGTGCCAGCAGCCAAAGGGGGACTAGCGGGCAAGAGACCCAGTACTTC. Protein: CASSQRGTSGQETQYF.

On this clone itself: The junction differs from germline at one of its ends, possibly a read error. CDR3 sequence: CASRIGGNTGELFF. The CDR3 coding sequence is TGTGCCAGTAGAATAGGAGGGAACACCGGGGAGCTGTTTTTT. The genes are TRBV19 and TRBJ2-2; a weak D match, TRBD2 (5 bases). CDR3 length equals 14 residues. Germline values: CDR1 LNHDA, CDR2 SQIVND (reference sequence).

This clone was recorded once. This chain connects TRBV3-1 (or the pseudogene TRBV3-2) to TRBJ1-6; no definite D call. The germline V and J ends were trimmed by 3 bases and 7 bases, with 13 bases remaining between them. The V gene's germline CDR1 is LGHDT and CDR2 YNNKEL (reference sequence). This CDR3 has 15 residues. In nucleotides, the CDR3 is TGTGCCAGCAGCCAGGGTTCAGGTCGGAATTCACCCCTCCACTTT. It encodes CASSQGSGRNSPLHF.

The V and J genes are TRBV27 and TRBJ1-1, with D hard to call. Deletions cut 0 bases from V and 5 bases from J, with 7 bases between. Germline lookup yields CDR1 MNHEY and CDR2 SMNVEV (reference sequence). CDR3 size: 13 residues. In DNA form, the CDR3 reads TGTGCCAGCAGTTTATCGACCGGGACTGAAGCTTTCTTT. It codes for CASSLSTGTEAFF.

The chain combines TRBV5-6 with TRBJ1-6; perhaps TRBD1 as D (5 bases). The V gene's germline CDR1 is SGHDT and CDR2 YYEEEE. This CDR3 comprises 16 residues. V lost 4 bases, J lost 5 bases, and 16 bases lay in between. CDR3 DNA: TGTGCCAGCAGCCTGACCTTACAGGTGAATAATTCACCCCTCCACTTT. Translating it yields CASSLTLQVNNSPLHF.

This chain uses TRBV15 with TRBJ1-5; D gene unclear. With 1 base removed from V and 0 bases from J, the gap between germline ends came to 7 bases. The CDR3 consists of 15 residues. The germline V gene encodes CDR1 LNHNV and CDR2 YYDKDF (reference sequence). The CDR3 protein is CATSRGGNSNQPQHF. CDR3 bases: TGTGCCACCAGCAGAGGAGGGAATAGCAATCAGCCCCAGCATTTT.

The chain joins TRBV5-8 to TRBJ1-5; D gene ambiguous. The CDR3 consists of 14 residues. Germline V lookup: CDR1 SGHTS, CDR2 YDEGEE. V was cut by 2 bases and J by 5 bases, with 11 bases left in between. In DNA, the CDR3 is TGTGCCAGCAGCTTTGGTTCAGGTCATCAGCCCCAGCATTTT. Protein: CASSFGSGHQPQHF.

V usage is TRBV7-8 and J usage is TRBJ2-5, with a weak D call TRBD1 (7 bases). Trimming removed 3 bases at V and 5 bases at J, with 16 bases between. The CDR3 contains 15 residues. Germline CDR1 and CDR2: SGHVS and FQNEAQ. The CDR3 loop reads CASSFGGGRVETQYF. The DNA for the CDR3 is TGTGCCAGCAGCTTTGGAGGGGGCAGAGTTGAGACCCAGTACTTC. The whole variable domain, remainder taken from reference TRBV7-8 and TRBJ2-5, is GAGVSQSPRYKVAKRGQDVALRCDPISGHVSLFWYQQALGQGPEFLTYFQNEAQLDKSGLPSDRFFAERPEGSVSTLKIQRTQQEDSAVYLCASSFGGGRVETQYFGPGTRLLVL.

J is TRBJ2-5 and V is TRBV24-1; D perhaps matches TRBD2 (6 bases). The V end lost 3 bases, the J end lost 9 bases, and 16 bases lay between the germline ends. This CDR3 comprises 14 residues. CDR1 is KGHDR and CDR2 is SFDVKD in the germline V gene. CDR3 DNA: TGTGCCACCAGTGATCGGGACTGGTCCTCGGCCCAGTACTTC. This sequence encodes CATSDRDWSSAQYF.

This clone was picked up a small number of times. This chain's CDR3 is CASRPGDRGNSPLHF. The CDR3 bases are TGTGCCAGCAGACCCGGGGACAGGGGAAATTCACCCCTCCACTTT. The V call is TRBV7-2, the J call TRBJ1-6; TRBD1 aligns across 10 bases. The V gene end was trimmed by 6 bases and the J gene end by 7 bases; junction bases not matched to a gene: 6. The CDR3 loop spans 15 amino acids. The germline CDR1 and CDR2 sequences are SGHTA and FQGNSA.

The V and J genes are TRBV5-1 and TRBJ1-1; D is perhaps TRBD1 (5 bases). V gave up 4 bases and J gave up 3 bases, with 13 bases separating them. The CDR3 totals 14 residues. Germline CDR1 reads SGHRS; CDR2 reads YFSETQ. The CDR3 loop is CASSMLPGDTEAFF. The CDR3 DNA sequence: TGCGCCAGCAGCATGCTCCCGGGGGACACTGAAGCTTTCTTT.

This rearrangement joins TRBV27 to TRBJ1-1; D is unresolved. This CDR3 is built from 13 residues. Germline CDR1 MNHEY, CDR2 SMNVEV (reference sequence). The V gene lost 5 bases and the J gene lost 5 bases, with 12 bases spanning the gap. The CDR3 here is CASSPDQRTEAFF. In DNA form, the CDR3 reads TGTGCCAGCAGTCCCGATCAGAGGACTGAAGCTTTCTTT.

The gene calls are TRBV2 and TRBJ2-7; 10 bases match TRBD2. Germline loops: CDR1 SNHLY, CDR2 FYNNEI. CDR3 length: 16 residues. J lost 4 bases, V lost 1 base, and 7 bases had no gene match. The CDR3 loop reads CASSEGAAGGRYEQYF. The CDR3 DNA reads TGTGCCAGCAGTGAAGGGGCAGCGGGGGGGAGGTACGAGCAGTACTTC.

The chain carries TRBV19 and TRBJ2-1; 8 bases are a match to TRBD2. V shed 3 bases, J shed 4 bases, and the junction held 2 bases outside the gene matches. This CDR3 is 14 amino acids long. Germline-derived CDR1 and CDR2 are LNHDA and SQIVND (reference sequence). CDR3 DNA sequence: TGTGCCAGTAGTATCCAGCGGGGGTACAATGAGCAGTTCTTC. Protein sequence: CASSIQRGYNEQFF.

This CDR3 reads CASSYQRGGSDTQYF. The CDR3 DNA reads TGTGCCAGCAGCTACCAGCGGGGGGGCTCAGATACGCAGTATTTT. The chain recombines TRBV5-4 with TRBJ2-3, with 10 bases that match TRBD2. CDR1 is SGHNT and CDR2 is YYREEE in the germline V gene (reference sequence). This CDR3 has 15 residues. Trimming cost V 3 bases and J 4 bases; bases outside gene matches: 5. Full variable domain (rest looked up from reference TRBV5-4 and TRBJ2-3): ETGVTQSPTHLIKTRGQQVTLRCSSQSGHNTVSWYQQALGQGPQFIFQYYREEENGRGNFPPRFSGLQFPNYSSELNVNALELDDSALYLCASSYQRGGSDTQYFGPGTRLTVL.

The V and J genes are TRBV28 and TRBJ1-3; TRBD1 aligns across 7 bases. Germline V gene sequence: CDR1 MDHEN, CDR2 SYDVKM. V shed 5 bases, J shed 4 bases, and the junction held 5 bases outside the gene matches. The CDR3 totals 14 residues. CDR3 region: CASSTGTAGNTIYF. The CDR3 nucleotides read TGTGCCAGCAGTACCGGGACAGCGGGAAACACCATATATTTT.

V gene TRBV4-1 combines with J gene TRBJ1-3; D is unresolved. V was shortened by 1 base and J by 0 bases, with 13 bases between the two germline ends. Germline V gene sequence: CDR1 MGHRA, CDR2 YSYEKL. This CDR3 contains 17 residues. DNA of the CDR3: TGCGCCAGCAGCCAAGCCCCCTCCCACAGCTCTGGAAACACCATATATTTT. It encodes CASSQAPSHSSGNTIYF.

The genes are TRBV11-3 and TRBJ2-1, with a weak D call TRBD2 (6 bases). The CDR3 extends over 17 amino acids. In germline, CDR1 is SGHNT, CDR2 YENEEA. V dropped 0 bases and J dropped 0 bases, with 12 bases sitting between them. The CDR3 loop reads CASSLEVGLSSYNEQFF. The CDR3 nucleotides read TGTGCCAGCAGCTTAGAGGTGGGACTCTCCTCCTACAATGAGCAGTTCTTC. Full variable domain (remainder filled in from reference TRBV11-3 and TRBJ2-1): EAGVVQSPRYKIIEKKQPVAFWCNPISGHNTLYWYLQNLGQGPELLIRYENEEAVDDSQLPKDRFSAERLKGVDSTLKIQPAELGDSAVYLCASSLEVGLSSYNEQFFGPGTRLTVL.

The chain employs TRBV28 and TRBJ1-6; D is unclear. Trimming cost V 3 bases and J 11 bases, with 11 bases left between them. The germline CDR1 and CDR2 sequences are MDHEN and SYDVKM. The CDR3 is 13 amino acids. The CDR3 spells CASSFGATAPLHF. DNA of the CDR3: TGTGCCAGCAGTTTCGGCGCTACAGCACCCCTCCACTTT.

The chain uses TRBV3-1 (or the pseudogene TRBV3-2) and TRBJ2-5, with 13 bases identical to TRBD2. The ends lost 5 bases at V and 5 bases at J; junction bases unmatched: 8. CDR1 LGHDT and CDR2 YNNKEL come from the germline V gene (reference sequence). The CDR3 contains 16 residues. CDR3 bases: TGTGCCAGCAGCACCCGACTAGCGGGGGGAAGGGAGACCCAGTACTTC. It translates to CASSTRLAGGRETQYF.

This sequence joins TRBV11-2 and TRBJ1-2; no firm D call. V dropped 0 bases and J dropped 8 bases, with 19 bases sitting between them. This CDR3 has 16 amino acids. Germline lookup yields CDR1 SGHAT and CDR2 FQNNGV. The chain's CDR3 is CASSLDPVRGDGGYTF. The CDR3 nucleotides read TGTGCCAGCAGCTTAGACCCAGTGCGGGGAGATGGCGGCTACACCTTC. The full variable domain, its missing parts supplied by reference TRBV11-2 and TRBJ1-2, is EAGVAQSPRYKIIEKRQSVAFWCNPISGHATLYWYQQILGQGPKLLIQFQNNGVVDDSQLPKDRFSAERLKGVDSTLKIQPAKLEDSAVYLCASSLDPVRGDGGYTFGSGTRLTVV.

V is TRBV21-1 and J is TRBJ1-1; TRBD1, the table's D call, was not compared with the DNA. TRBV21-1 is given as a pseudogene. The CDR3 consists of 16 residues. Here the CDR3 reads CASSSYTGTGKNEAFF. CDR3 in DNA: TGTGCCAGCAGCAGCTATACCGGGACAGGGAAGAATGAAGCTTTCTTT.